The 11 T cell receptor beta chains reported below all come from one sample, sequenced in a study of beta chain features in type 1 diabetes. The antigens these receptors bind are not known. Study-wide findings and caveats: People with Type 1 diabetes carried modestly yet significantly shorter TCRB CDR3s in all four CD4+ subsets.

Expressed TCRB transcripts were sequenced, since all the RNA that had been isolated was reverse transcribed. Profiling relied on immunoSEQ multiplex PCR, and the TCRdb table lists in-frame clones only, not all of them. The sample contains some 370,000 clones, over 8.5% of which appear only once. The sample taken for sequencing was central memory CD4+ T cells from blood. The receptors were sampled from a man aged 25 to 40 with type 1 diabetes.

This clone was seen only a few times. The V gene is TRBV19, the J gene TRBJ2-6; D might be TRBD1 or TRBD2, each matching 5 bases. In germline, CDR1 is LNHDA, CDR2 SQIVND (reference sequence). Trimming cost V 4 bases and J 0 bases, with 13 bases left between them. The CDR3 spans 17 residues. In nucleotides, the CDR3 is TGTGCCAGTAGTAAGAAGGGACCCCGCTCTGGGGCCAACGTCCTGACTTTC. Protein: CASSKKGPRSGANVLTF. The full variable domain, its missing parts supplied by reference TRBV19 and TRBJ2-6, is DGGITQSPKYLFRKEGQNVTLSCEQNLNHDAMYWYRQDPGQGLRLIYYSQIVNDFQKGDIAEGYSVSREKKESFPLTVTSAQKNPTAFYLCASSKKGPRSGANVLTFGAGSRLTVL.

This clone was detected a few times. The chain links TRBV10-3 to TRBJ1-1, with TRBD1 identical over 9 bases. The CDR3 is made up of 12 amino acids. Germline loops: CDR1 ENHRY, CDR2 SYGVKD. V dropped 11 bases and J dropped 7; count of bases not matched to a gene: 8. CDR3 loop: CAVGQGTGEAFF. CDR3 DNA sequence: TGTGCCGTCGGACAGGGGACCGGTGAAGCTTTCTTT.

Only a few counts were recorded for this clone. The V call is TRBV18, the J call TRBJ2-2, with D unresolved. Trimming left V 2 bases short and J 7 bases short, with 8 bases between. The CDR3 is 13 amino acids. CDR1 and CDR2 from the germline V gene are KGHSH and LQKENI. The CDR3 sequence: CASSPIPFGELFF. The CDR3, as DNA: TGTGCCAGCTCACCAATTCCTTTCGGGGAGCTGTTTTTT.

This clone was picked up a small number of times. The V and J genes are TRBV6-1 and TRBJ1-1, with a possible D match to TRBD1 (6 bases). Trimming left V 4 bases short and J 4 bases short, with 13 bases between. The germline CDR1 and CDR2 sequences are MNHNS and SASEGT. CDR3 size: 14 residues. The CDR3 region is CASSVTGRSTEAFF. The CDR3, as DNA: TGTGCCAGCAGTGTTACAGGGAGGAGCACTGAAGCTTTCTTT.

This clone was seen a handful of times. One end of the junction does not line up with germline, which may come from a read error. The chain combines TRBV5-4 with TRBJ2-2; maybe TRBD2 (6 bases). The CDR3 sequence is 17 residues long. Germline V lookup: CDR1 SGHNT, CDR2 YYREEE (reference sequence). Written as DNA, the CDR3 is TGCGCCAGCAGCCAGCTACTAGCTCGAATTCACACCGGGGAGCTGTTTTTT. Its protein is CASSQLLARIHTGELFF.

This clone was recorded a few times. This sequence joins TRBV5-1 and TRBJ1-5, with D possibly matching TRBD1 (5 bases). There are 15 residues in the CDR3. CDR1 is SGHRS and CDR2 is YFSETQ in the germline V gene. The germline V and J ends were trimmed by 0 bases and 4 bases, with 11 bases remaining between them. CDR3 loop: CASSLDTGTNQPQHF. The DNA of the CDR3 is TGCGCCAGCAGCTTGGATACAGGCACTAATCAGCCCCAGCATTTT. Supplemented by reference TRBV5-1 and TRBJ1-5, the full variable domain reads KAGVTQTPRYLIKTRGQQVTLSCSPISGHRSVSWYQQTPGQGLQFLFEYFSETQRNKGNFPGRFSGRQFSNSRSEMNVSTLELGDSALYLCASSLDTGTNQPQHFGDGTRLSIL.

The V call is TRBV5-6, the J call TRBJ2-5, with 7 bases that match TRBD1. The V and J ends lost 0 bases and 4 bases, in that order; junction bases with no gene match: 3. The germline V gene encodes CDR1 SGHDT and CDR2 YYEEEE. This CDR3 has 14 residues. CDR3 bases: TGTGCCAGCAGCTTGGCCAACAGGGGAGAGACCCAGTACTTC. It translates to CASSLANRGETQYF. The whole variable domain, remainder taken from reference TRBV5-6 and TRBJ2-5, is DAGVTQSPTHLIKTRGQQVTLRCSPKSGHDTVSWYQQALGQGPQFIFQYYEEEERQRGNFPDRFSGHQFPNYSSELNVNALLLGDSALYLCASSLANRGETQYFGPGTRLLVL.

Only a few counts were recorded for this clone. The chain carries TRBV5-1 and TRBJ2-3, with no clear D. V was cut by 0 bases and J by 0 bases, with 11 bases left in between. Per the germline V gene, CDR1 is SGHRS and CDR2 is YFSETQ. This CDR3 contains 16 residues. CDR3 in DNA: TGCGCCAGCAGCTTGGCCGTCGGGTGGAGCACAGATACGCAGTATTTT. This translates into CASSLAVGWSTDTQYF. Supplemented by reference TRBV5-1 and TRBJ2-3, the full variable domain reads KAGVTQTPRYLIKTRGQQVTLSCSPISGHRSVSWYQQTPGQGLQFLFEYFSETQRNKGNFPGRFSGRQFSNSRSEMNVSTLELGDSALYLCASSLAVGWSTDTQYFGPGTRLTVL.

V usage is TRBV6-5 and J usage is TRBJ2-7; 10 bases line up with TRBD1. Germline V CDR1 and CDR2: MNHEY, SVGAGI. V lost 6 bases, J lost 5 bases, and 10 bases stayed unmatched. This CDR3 spans 15 amino acids. The CDR3 coding sequence is TGTGCCAGCAGCCCGAAGGCCGGGACAGGGGACGAGCAGTACTTC. It translates to CASSPKAGTGDEQYF.

This clone has only a few counts. The chain uses TRBV18 and TRBJ2-2; unclear D gene. Germline loops: CDR1 KGHSH, CDR2 LQKENI. The ends were cut back, 0 bases at V and 5 bases at J, with 7 bases in the middle. The CDR3 has 14 residues. Here the CDR3 reads CASSPPEKTGELFF. In DNA form, the CDR3 reads TGTGCCAGCTCACCACCTGAGAAAACCGGGGAGCTGTTTTTT.

This chain joins TRBV11-2 and TRBJ2-1; TRBD2 agrees at 9 bases. The trim removed 8 bases at V and 9 bases at J, leaving 11 bases unmatched. Germline CDR1 and CDR2: SGHAT and FQNNGV. The CDR3 spans 14 residues. The CDR3 reads CASQPEREDPEQFF. DNA for the CDR3: TGTGCCAGCCAGCCGGAGCGGGAGGACCCTGAGCAGTTCTTC.